The entry that follows covers one T cell receptor (beta chain) sequence. Its antigen remains unknown. The data are from a study of CD8+ T cells in alopecia areata. The overall study: Scalp area affected, as a percentage, set the severity score of treated patients. General study results and limits: Many expanded lesional clones persisted during tofacitinib (in both scalp and blood).

The authors extracted RNA and reverse transcribed it into cDNA as the sequencing template. Clones were read by immunoSEQ multiplex PCR, and TCRdb kept only the in-frame ones, dropping some. The table records some 130,000 clones, around half of them present only once. Trimming took 7 bases from V and 8 from J; bases not matched to a gene: 10. The CDR3 runs to 15 residues. From germline, CDR1 is MNHEY and CDR2 SVGAGI. The treatment here: oral pan-JAK inhibitor, 5-10 mg twice daily. V usage is TRBV6-5 and J usage is TRBJ1-4; TRBD1 aligns across 10 bases. Sequencing used CD8+ T cells sorted from blood, obtained at week 4, from a patient treated with tofacitinib. The clonotype was recovered from a human donor with alopecia areata. In DNA, the CDR3 is TGTGCCAGCAATTCCGGGACAGGGGACAGGGAAAAACTGTTTTTT. Amino acid sequence: CASNSGTGDREKLFF.